The 27 T cell receptor beta chains below were found in one sample sequenced in a study of identical twins. TCRdb independently ran MiXCR on the 5' RACE reads; one entry per CDR3 protein. The top ten clones hold less than 0.35% of a sample with 1.5 million or so distinct CDR3 sequences, about 32% of them seen once. Source material: cord blood. The source is a newborn girl in good health.

The chain recombines TRBV20-1 with TRBJ2-1; 8 bases are a match to TRBD2. Looked up from germline, CDR1 is DFQATT and CDR2 is SNEGSKA (reference sequence). Trimming at V came to 3 bases and at J to 13 bases, leaving 11 bases not matched to a gene. The CDR3 totals 13 residues. The CDR3 protein is CSARSGSLETQFF. Here the CDR3 DNA reads TGCAGTGCTAGGAGCGGGAGTTTGGAGACCCAGTTCTTC.

The chain uses TRBV12-3 or TRBV12-4 and TRBJ2-6; 10 nucleotides align to TRBD2. Trimming removed 3 bases from V and 4 bases from J; junction bases left unmatched: 6. The CDR3 totals 17 residues. Here the CDR3 DNA reads TGTGCCAGCAGTTTCCTAGCGGGGGTTCAAGGGGCCAACGTCCTGACTTTC. Protein product: CASSFLAGVQGANVLTF.

Note on this clonotype: A single base separates this from a much larger clone, so it may be a read error. The genes are TRBV12-3 or TRBV12-4 and TRBJ2-1; D gene unclear. The DNA end is more similar to TRBJ2-7, so the J call may be wrong. The CDR3 has 16 residues. Written as DNA, the CDR3 is TGTGCCAGCAGTTTACGGGCCCTGAGCTCCTACAATGAGCAGTACTTC. It specifies CASSLRALSSYNEQYF.

On this clonotype itself: A clone one base away is much larger, so this may be a read error. The J gene is TRBJ2-7, the V gene TRBV9; TRBD2 agrees at 10 bases. Germline V CDR1 and CDR2: SGDLS, YYNGEE. The CDR3 has 16 residues. CDR3 sequence: CVSSVGRLAGVYEQYF. DNA for the CDR3: TGTGTCAGCAGCGTAGGGCGGCTAGCGGGAGTGTACGAGCAGTACTTC.

This clonotype came up a few times. The chain combines TRBV20-1 with TRBJ1-5; TRBD1 is a possible D gene (5 bases). The germline V gene has CDR1 DFQATT and CDR2 SNEGSKA (reference sequence). Trimming left V 6 bases short and J 3 bases short, with 18 bases between. The CDR3 covers 15 residues. CDR3 nucleotide sequence: TGCAGTGCCATACGGCCCGACAGCCTCAATCAGCCCCAGCATTTT. The encoded protein is CSAIRPDSLNQPQHF.

In its sample, this clonotype was seen a few times. The rearrangement links TRBV3-1 to TRBJ1-2; 9 bases fit TRBD1. The CDR3 has 15 amino acids. Germline V gene sequence: CDR1 LGHDT, CDR2 YNNKEL (reference sequence). The trim removed 4 bases at V and 8 bases at J, leaving 11 bases unmatched. The CDR3 here is CASSPWDRAMLGYTF. The CDR3 DNA reads as TGTGCCAGCAGCCCGTGGGACAGGGCGATGTTGGGCTACACCTTC.

The chain carries TRBV13 and TRBJ2-1; possibly TRBD1 for D (5 bases). Germline CDR1 PRHDT, CDR2 FYEKMQ (reference sequence). The CDR3 loop spans 13 amino acids. Trimming removed 1 base at V and 10 bases at J, with 11 bases between. In DNA, the CDR3 is TGTGCCAGCAGCTTAGAAGGGGTCTACGAGCAGTTCTTC. It is translated as CASSLEGVYEQFF.

The sample holds a few counts of this clonotype. The CDR3 sequence: CASSLASSSIYNEQFF. The CDR3 nucleotides are TGTGCCAGCAGCTTAGCGTCGAGCTCAATCTACAATGAGCAGTTCTTC. The chain has TRBV7-9 and TRBJ2-1; D remains ambiguous. CDR1 is SEHNR and CDR2 is FQNEAQ in the germline V gene (reference sequence). The CDR3 totals 16 residues. Trimming cost V 0 bases and J 3 bases, with 12 bases left between them. The full variable domain, rest sourced from reference TRBV7-9 and TRBJ2-1, is DTGVSQNPRHKITKRGQNVTFRCDPISEHNRLYWYRQTLGQGPEFLTYFQNEAQLEKSRLLSDRFSAERPKGSFSTLEIQRTEQGDSAMYLCASSLASSSIYNEQFFGPGTRLTVL.

The sample holds a few counts of this clonotype. The V gene is TRBV29-1, the J gene TRBJ1-2; D gene unclear. CDR3 size: 14 residues. Between the trimmed V and J ends, which lost 7 bases and 7 bases, there was a span of 22 bases. Looked up from germline, CDR1 is SQVTM and CDR2 is ANQGSEA. The CDR3 DNA reads TGCAGCGCCGAGTTGGCTACCCCCAACGGTGGCTACACCTTC. It encodes CSAELATPNGGYTF.

This sequence joins TRBV12-3 or TRBV12-4 and TRBJ2-7; the D gene is possibly TRBD2 (5 bases). This CDR3 spans 15 amino acids. V lost 4 bases, J lost 0 bases, and 13 bases lay in between. The CDR3 DNA follows: TGTGCCAGCAGTTATTATCAAGCGGTCTCCTACGAGCAGTACTTC. This codes for CASSYYQAVSYEQYF.

The chain is built from TRBV3-1 and TRBJ2-7; 11 nucleotides line up with TRBD2. The junction had 6 bases not matched to a gene; V was cut back by 8 bases and J by 3 bases. Per germline, CDR1 LGHDT and CDR2 YNNKEL (reference sequence). The CDR3 is 14 amino acids. The CDR3 coding sequence is TGTGCCAGCGGGACTACTAGCGGGAGCTACGAGCAGTACTTC. As protein: CASGTTSGSYEQYF.

The table lists this clonotype with a few counts. The chain carries TRBV28 and TRBJ1-5; the match to TRBD1 covers 10 bases. Looked up from germline, CDR1 is MDHEN and CDR2 is SYDVKM. J lost 5 bases, V lost 7 bases, and 14 bases had no gene match. This CDR3 is 17 amino acids long. The CDR3 sequence is CASIPTMGDRGHQPQHF. The CDR3 DNA is TGTGCCAGCATCCCGACCATGGGAGACAGGGGGCATCAGCCCCAGCATTTT.

This chain uses TRBV4-2 with TRBJ1-1; D is perhaps TRBD1 (5 bases). The ends were cut back, 2 bases at V and 1 base at J, with 14 bases in the middle. The CDR3 has 16 residues. Germline assignment: CDR1 LGHNA and CDR2 YNFKEQ. Written as DNA, the CDR3 is TGTGCCAGCAGCCAATCCCTTGGGACGGCGAACACTGAAGCTTTCTTT. Protein: CASSQSLGTANTEAFF.

The chain combines TRBV28 with TRBJ1-2; 8 bases are a match to TRBD1. V lost 3 bases and J lost 3; bases outside the gene matches: 6. The CDR3 sequence is 15 residues long. Germline CDR1 reads MDHEN; CDR2 reads SYDVKM. The chain's CDR3 is CASSFPPGQDYGYTF. CDR3 nucleotides: TGTGCCAGCAGTTTTCCTCCGGGACAGGACTATGGCTACACCTTC.

This clonotype has a handful of counts. This rearrangement joins TRBV20-1 to TRBJ2-3; 9 bases match TRBD2. The V gene end was trimmed by 1 base and the J gene end by 7 bases; junction bases not matched to a gene: 12. Germline assignment: CDR1 DFQATT and CDR2 SNEGSKA (reference sequence). CDR3 length equals 16 residues. DNA for the CDR3: TGCAGTGCTAGAGTTTACGGCGCGGGGGGGAGGAATACGCAGTATTTT. Translated, it gives CSARVYGAGGRNTQYF.

This chain connects TRBV11-2 to TRBJ2-5, with 11 bases aligning to TRBD2. The CDR3 extends over 18 amino acids. Trimming removed 5 bases from V and 4 bases from J; junction bases left unmatched: 15. CDR1 is SGHAT, CDR2 FQNNGV, per germline. The CDR3 loop is CASSTSPPPGLAVETQYF. CDR3 coding DNA: TGTGCCAGCAGCACCTCACCCCCACCGGGACTAGCGGTAGAGACCCAGTACTTC.

The gene calls are TRBV6-1 and TRBJ2-1; 15 bases are shared with TRBD2. The CDR3 consists of 16 residues. Looked up from germline, CDR1 is MNHNS and CDR2 is SASEGT. The V and J ends lost 6 bases and 7 bases, in that order; junction bases with no gene match: 7. CDR3 DNA: TGTGCCAGCAGGCCCTGGACTAGCGGGAGGGCGAATGAGCAGTTCTTC. Residues: CASRPWTSGRANEQFF.

This clonotype was recorded a few times. The chain employs TRBV20-1 and TRBJ2-3; tentative D call: TRBD1 (7 bases). V shed 1 base and J shed 10 bases, with 27 bases lying between them. The CDR3 is made up of 17 amino acids. Germline V lookup: CDR1 DFQATT, CDR2 SNEGSKA (reference sequence). The CDR3 region has the DNA TGCAGTGCTAGAGGCCCACGATCTGGGCGGGACAGCTGGGCGCAGTATTTT. Residues: CSARGPRSGRDSWAQYF.

J is TRBJ2-1 and V is TRBV5-1, with 9 bases that match TRBD1. The CDR3 length is 14 residues. V shed 0 bases, J shed 7 bases, and the junction held 2 bases outside the gene matches. CDR1 is SGHRS, CDR2 YFSETQ, per germline. CDR3 in amino acids: CASSLEGQGNEQFF. CDR3 bases: TGCGCCAGCAGCTTGGAGGGACAGGGAAATGAGCAGTTCTTC.

This clonotype was observed a handful of times. The genes are TRBV29-1 and TRBJ2-3; D is unresolved. The V end lost 6 bases, the J end lost 5 bases, and 12 bases lay between the germline ends. CDR3 length equals 12 residues. Germline V lookup: CDR1 SQVTM, CDR2 ANQGSEA. In nucleotides, the CDR3 is TGCAGCGTGGAACGACAAGTAGATACGCAGTATTTT. This gives the protein CSVERQVDTQYF.

The chain links TRBV6-2 or TRBV6-3 to TRBJ2-7; no clear D gene. This CDR3 contains 12 residues. Trimming stripped 1 base from V and 7 bases from J, with 8 bases between. Germline V lookup: CDR1 MNHEY, CDR2 SVGEGT. The CDR3 DNA follows: TGTGCCAGCAGTTACTGGCGGAATGAGCAGTACTTC. The encoded protein is CASSYWRNEQYF.

V usage is TRBV10-3 and J usage is TRBJ1-5, with a tentative D call TRBD1 (5 bases). Trimming pared 6 bases from V and 4 bases from J, leaving 16 bases between. CDR1 is ENHRY, CDR2 SYGVKD, per germline. The CDR3 is made up of 15 amino acids. CDR3 sequence (DNA): TGTGCCATCAGCGGGACTCCTGAGGGGAATCAGCCCCAGCATTTT. This gives the protein CAISGTPEGNQPQHF.

This chain joins TRBV6-5 and TRBJ1-5; D gene unclear. The V gene's germline CDR1 is MNHEY and CDR2 SVGAGI. Trimming shortened V by 5 bases and J by 1 base, and 12 bases separated the two germline ends. The CDR3 spans 15 residues. This chain's CDR3 is CASSQELGSNQPQHF. The CDR3 DNA reads as TGTGCCAGCAGTCAAGAGTTGGGGAGCAATCAGCCCCAGCATTTT.

V is TRBV29-1 and J is TRBJ1-1; no clear D. V was trimmed by 8 bases and J by 2 bases, leaving 15 bases between them. The germline gives CDR1 SQVTM, CDR2 ANQGSEA. The CDR3 has 13 residues. CDR3 region: CSTYGVDNTEAFF. Here the CDR3 DNA reads TGCAGCACCTACGGAGTAGATAACACTGAAGCTTTCTTT.

The chain joins TRBV28 to TRBJ2-3, with 8 bases that match TRBD2. This CDR3 has 16 amino acids. CDR1 is MDHEN and CDR2 is SYDVKM in the germline V gene. J was trimmed by 2 bases and V by 6 bases; bases with no gene match: 10. The CDR3 nucleotides are TGTGCCAGCAGGCACGGTTGCGGGAGGCCCACAGATACGCAGTATTTT. Translated: CASRHGCGRPTDTQYF.

The chain links TRBV27 to TRBJ1-2; a possible D gene is TRBD1 (5 bases). The V and J ends lost 5 bases and 1 base respectively, with 14 bases between them. CDR1 is MNHEY, CDR2 SMNVEV, per germline (reference sequence). The length of the CDR3 is 15 residues. The CDR3 protein is CASSLTGTLNYGYTF. The CDR3 nucleotides are TGTGCCAGCAGTCTCACCGGGACCCTTAACTATGGCTACACCTTC.

J is TRBJ2-1 and V is TRBV20-1; the D is unclear. The germline gives CDR1 DFQATT, CDR2 SNEGSKA (reference sequence). This CDR3 region has 13 residues. Trimming removed 6 bases at V and 5 bases at J, with 14 bases between. CDR3 nucleotide sequence: TGCAGTGCAGGAGAAGGTTGGGACAATGAGCAGTTCTTC. Amino acid sequence: CSAGEGWDNEQFF.